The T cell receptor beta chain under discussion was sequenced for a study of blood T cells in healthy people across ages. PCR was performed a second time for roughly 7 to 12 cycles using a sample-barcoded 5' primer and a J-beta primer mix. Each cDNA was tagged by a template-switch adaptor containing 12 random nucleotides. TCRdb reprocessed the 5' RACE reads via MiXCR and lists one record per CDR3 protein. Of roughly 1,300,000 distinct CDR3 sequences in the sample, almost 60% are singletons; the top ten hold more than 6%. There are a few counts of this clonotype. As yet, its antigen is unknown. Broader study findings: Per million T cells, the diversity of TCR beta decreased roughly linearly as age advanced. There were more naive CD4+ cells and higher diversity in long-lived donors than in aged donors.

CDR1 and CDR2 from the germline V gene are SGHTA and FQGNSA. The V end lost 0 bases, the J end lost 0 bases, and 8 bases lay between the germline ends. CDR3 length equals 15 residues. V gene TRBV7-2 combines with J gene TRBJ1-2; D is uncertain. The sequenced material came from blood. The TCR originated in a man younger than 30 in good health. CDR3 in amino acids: CASSLARQSNYGYTF. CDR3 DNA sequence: TGTGCCAGCAGCTTAGCTCGCCAGTCTAACTATGGCTACACCTTC.